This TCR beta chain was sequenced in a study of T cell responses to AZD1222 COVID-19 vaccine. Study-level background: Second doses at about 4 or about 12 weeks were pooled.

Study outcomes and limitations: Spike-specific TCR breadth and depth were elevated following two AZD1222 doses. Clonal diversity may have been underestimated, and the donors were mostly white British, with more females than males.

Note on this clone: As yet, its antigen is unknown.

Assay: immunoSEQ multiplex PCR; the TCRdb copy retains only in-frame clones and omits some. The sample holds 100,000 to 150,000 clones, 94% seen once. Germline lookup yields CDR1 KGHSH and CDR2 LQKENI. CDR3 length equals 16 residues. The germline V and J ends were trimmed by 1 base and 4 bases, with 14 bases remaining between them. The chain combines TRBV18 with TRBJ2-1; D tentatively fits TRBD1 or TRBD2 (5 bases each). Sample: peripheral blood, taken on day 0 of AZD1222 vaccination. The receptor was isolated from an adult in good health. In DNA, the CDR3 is TGTGCCAGCTCACCACGGGTCCCGGGACCGTACAATGAGCAGTTCTTC. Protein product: CASSPRVPGPYNEQFF.